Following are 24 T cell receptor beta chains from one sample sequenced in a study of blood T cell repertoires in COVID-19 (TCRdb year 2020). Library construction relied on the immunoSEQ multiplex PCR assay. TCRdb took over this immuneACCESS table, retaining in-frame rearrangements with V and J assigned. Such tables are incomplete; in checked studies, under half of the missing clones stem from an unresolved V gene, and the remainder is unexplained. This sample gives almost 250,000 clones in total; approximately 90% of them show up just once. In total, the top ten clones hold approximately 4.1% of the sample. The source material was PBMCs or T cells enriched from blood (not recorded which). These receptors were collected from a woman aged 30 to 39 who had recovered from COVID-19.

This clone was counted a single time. CDR3 coding DNA: TGTGCCAGCAGGAACAGGAGCCTCCAAGAGACCCAGTACTTC. Translating gives CASRNRSLQETQYF. The V gene is TRBV6-5, the J gene TRBJ2-5; D is possibly TRBD1 (5 bases). The V gene's germline CDR1 is MNHEY and CDR2 SVGAGI. The CDR3 is made up of 14 amino acids. Trimming left V 6 bases short and J 1 base short, with 12 bases between.

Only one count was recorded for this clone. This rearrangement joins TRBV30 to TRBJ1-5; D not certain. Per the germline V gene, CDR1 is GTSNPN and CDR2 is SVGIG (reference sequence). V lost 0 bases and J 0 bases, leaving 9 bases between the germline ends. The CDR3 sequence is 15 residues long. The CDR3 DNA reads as TGTGCCTGGAGTGTACCCCTCTATAGCAATCAGCCCCAGCATTTT. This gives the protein CAWSVPLYSNQPQHF.

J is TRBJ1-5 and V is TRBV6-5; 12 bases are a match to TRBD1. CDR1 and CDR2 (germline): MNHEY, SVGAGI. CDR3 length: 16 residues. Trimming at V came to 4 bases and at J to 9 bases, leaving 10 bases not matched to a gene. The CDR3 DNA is TGTGCCAGCAGTTCCTCGGGACAGGGGGCGAGGGGGCCCCAGCATTTT. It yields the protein CASSSSGQGARGPQHF.

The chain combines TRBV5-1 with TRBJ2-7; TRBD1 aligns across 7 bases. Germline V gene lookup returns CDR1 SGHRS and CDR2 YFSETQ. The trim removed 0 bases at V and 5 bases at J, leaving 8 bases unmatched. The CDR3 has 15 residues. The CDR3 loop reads CASSLDRGVPDEQYF. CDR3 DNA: TGCGCCAGCAGCTTGGACAGGGGAGTTCCCGACGAGCAGTACTTC.

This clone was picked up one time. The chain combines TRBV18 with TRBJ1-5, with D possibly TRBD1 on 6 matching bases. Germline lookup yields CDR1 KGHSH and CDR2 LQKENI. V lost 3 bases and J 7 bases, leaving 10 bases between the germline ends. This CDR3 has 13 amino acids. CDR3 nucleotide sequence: TGTGCCAGCTCACCTTTGGGGGCCCAGCCCCAGCATTTT. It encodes CASSPLGAQPQHF.

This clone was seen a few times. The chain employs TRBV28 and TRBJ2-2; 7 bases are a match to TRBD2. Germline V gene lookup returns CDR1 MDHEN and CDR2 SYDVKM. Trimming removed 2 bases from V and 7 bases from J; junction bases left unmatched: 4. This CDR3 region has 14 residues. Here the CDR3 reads CASSLSPSGGELFF. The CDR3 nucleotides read TGTGCCAGCAGTTTAAGTCCTAGCGGCGGGGAGCTGTTTTTT.

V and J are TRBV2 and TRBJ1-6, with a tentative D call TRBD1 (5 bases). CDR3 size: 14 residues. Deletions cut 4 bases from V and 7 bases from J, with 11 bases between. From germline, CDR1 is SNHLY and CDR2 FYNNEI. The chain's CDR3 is CASSVRQRNSPLHF. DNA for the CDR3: TGTGCCAGCAGTGTCAGACAGAGGAATTCACCCCTCCACTTT.

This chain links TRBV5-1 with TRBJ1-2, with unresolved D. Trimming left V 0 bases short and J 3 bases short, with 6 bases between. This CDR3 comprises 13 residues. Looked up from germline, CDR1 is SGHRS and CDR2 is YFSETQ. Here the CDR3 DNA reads TGCGCCAGCAGCTTGGAGAGGGACTATGGCTACACCTTC. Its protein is CASSLERDYGYTF. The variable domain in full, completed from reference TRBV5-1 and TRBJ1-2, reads KAGVTQTPRYLIKTRGQQVTLSCSPISGHRSVSWYQQTPGQGLQFLFEYFSETQRNKGNFPGRFSGRQFSNSRSEMNVSTLELGDSALYLCASSLERDYGYTFGSGTRLTVV.

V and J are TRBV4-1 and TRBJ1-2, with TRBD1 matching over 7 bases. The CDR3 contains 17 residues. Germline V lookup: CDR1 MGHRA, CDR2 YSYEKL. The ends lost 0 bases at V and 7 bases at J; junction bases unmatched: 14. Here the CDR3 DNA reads TGCGCCAGCAGCCAAGATACTGGGGCAGGGGGACAGACTGGCTACACCTTC. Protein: CASSQDTGAGGQTGYTF.

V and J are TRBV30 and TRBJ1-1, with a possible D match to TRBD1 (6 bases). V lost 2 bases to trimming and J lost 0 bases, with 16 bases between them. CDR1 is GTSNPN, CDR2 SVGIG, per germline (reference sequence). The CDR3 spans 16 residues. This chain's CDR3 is CAWSPQPGQMNTEAFF. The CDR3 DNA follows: TGTGCCTGGAGTCCCCAACCAGGACAGATGAACACTGAAGCTTTCTTT. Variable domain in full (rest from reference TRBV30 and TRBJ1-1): SQTIHQWPATLVQPVGSPLSLECTVEGTSNPNLYWYRQAAGRGLQLLFYSVGIGQISSEVPQNLSASRPQDRQFILSSKKLLLSDSGFYLCAWSPQPGQMNTEAFFGQGTRLTVV.

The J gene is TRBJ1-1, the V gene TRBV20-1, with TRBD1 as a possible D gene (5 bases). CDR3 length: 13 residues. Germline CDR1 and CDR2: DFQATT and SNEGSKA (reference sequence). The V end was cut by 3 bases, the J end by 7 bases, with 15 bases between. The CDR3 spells CSASTTGKLEAFF. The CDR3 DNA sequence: TGCAGTGCTAGTACAACAGGAAAGCTTGAAGCTTTCTTT.

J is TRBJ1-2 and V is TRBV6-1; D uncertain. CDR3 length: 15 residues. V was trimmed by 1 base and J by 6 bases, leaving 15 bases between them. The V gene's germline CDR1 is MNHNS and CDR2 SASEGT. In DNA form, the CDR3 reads TGTGCCAGCAGTGAAGGGAGGGCGCTCCCGGATGGCTACACCTTC. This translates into CASSEGRALPDGYTF.

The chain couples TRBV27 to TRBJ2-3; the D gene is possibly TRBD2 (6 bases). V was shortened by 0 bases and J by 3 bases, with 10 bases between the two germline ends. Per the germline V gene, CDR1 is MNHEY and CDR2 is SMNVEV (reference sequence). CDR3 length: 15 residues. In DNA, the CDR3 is TGTGCCAGCAGTTTATCGGGGGGACTTACAGATACGCAGTATTTT. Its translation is CASSLSGGLTDTQYF.

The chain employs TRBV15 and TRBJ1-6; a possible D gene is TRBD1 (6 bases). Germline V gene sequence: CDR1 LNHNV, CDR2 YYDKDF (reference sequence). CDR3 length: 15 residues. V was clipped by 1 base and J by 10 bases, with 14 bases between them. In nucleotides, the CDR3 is TGTGCCACCAGCAGAGTTTGGGGCCAGGGGTCACCCCTCCACTTT. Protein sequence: CATSRVWGQGSPLHF.

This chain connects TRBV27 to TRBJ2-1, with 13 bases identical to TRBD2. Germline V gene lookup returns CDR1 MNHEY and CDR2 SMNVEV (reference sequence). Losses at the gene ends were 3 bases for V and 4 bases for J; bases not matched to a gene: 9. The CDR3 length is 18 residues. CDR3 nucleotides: TGTGCCAGCAGTTTCCGACAGCGGACTAGCGGGAGATACAATGAGCAGTTCTTC. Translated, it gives CASSFRQRTSGRYNEQFF.

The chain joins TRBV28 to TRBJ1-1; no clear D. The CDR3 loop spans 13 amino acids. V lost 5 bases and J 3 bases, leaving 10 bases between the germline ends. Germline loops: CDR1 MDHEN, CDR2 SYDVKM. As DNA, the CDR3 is TGTGCCAGCAGTCCCCAACGAGACACTGAAGCTTTCTTT. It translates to CASSPQRDTEAFF.

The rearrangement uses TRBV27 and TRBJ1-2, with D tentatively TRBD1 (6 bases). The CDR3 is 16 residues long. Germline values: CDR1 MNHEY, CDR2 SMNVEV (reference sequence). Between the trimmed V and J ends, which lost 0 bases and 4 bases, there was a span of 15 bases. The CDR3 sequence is CASSLSGTQSPYGYTF. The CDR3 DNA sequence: TGTGCCAGCAGTTTATCCGGGACACAGAGCCCCTATGGCTACACCTTC.

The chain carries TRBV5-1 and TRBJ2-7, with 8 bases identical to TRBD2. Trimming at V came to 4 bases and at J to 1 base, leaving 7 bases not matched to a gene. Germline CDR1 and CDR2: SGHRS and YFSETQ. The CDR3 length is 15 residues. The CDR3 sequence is CASSLSGGRSYEQYF. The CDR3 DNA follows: TGCGCCAGCAGCCTGAGCGGGGGTAGGTCCTACGAGCAGTACTTC.

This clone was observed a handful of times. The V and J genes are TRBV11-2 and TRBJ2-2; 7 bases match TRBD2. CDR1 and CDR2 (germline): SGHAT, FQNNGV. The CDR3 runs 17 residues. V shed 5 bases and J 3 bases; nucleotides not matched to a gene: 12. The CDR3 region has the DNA TGTGCCAGCAGCCCTCGGGGCAACGGGAGGTACACCGGGGAGCTGTTTTTT. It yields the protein CASSPRGNGRYTGELFF.

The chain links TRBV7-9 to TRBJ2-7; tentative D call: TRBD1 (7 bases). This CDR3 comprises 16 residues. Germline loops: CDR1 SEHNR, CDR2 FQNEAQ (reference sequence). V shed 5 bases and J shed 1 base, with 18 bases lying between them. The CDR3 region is CASSPQEGARSYEQYF. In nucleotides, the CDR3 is TGTGCCAGCAGCCCCCAGGAGGGGGCGAGGTCCTACGAGCAGTACTTC.

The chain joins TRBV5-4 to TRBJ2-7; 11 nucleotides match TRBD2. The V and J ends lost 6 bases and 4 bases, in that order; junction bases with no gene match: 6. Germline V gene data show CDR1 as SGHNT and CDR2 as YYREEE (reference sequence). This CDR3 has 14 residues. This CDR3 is CASTSGLAEYEQYF. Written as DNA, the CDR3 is TGTGCCAGCACCTCGGGACTAGCGGAATACGAGCAGTACTTC.

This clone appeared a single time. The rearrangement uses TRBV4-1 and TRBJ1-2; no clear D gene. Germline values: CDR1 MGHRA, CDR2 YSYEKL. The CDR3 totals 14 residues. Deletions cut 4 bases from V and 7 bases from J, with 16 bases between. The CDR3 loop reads CASSPPVGGSGYTF. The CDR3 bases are TGCGCCAGCAGCCCCCCAGTAGGCGGGTCTGGCTACACCTTC.

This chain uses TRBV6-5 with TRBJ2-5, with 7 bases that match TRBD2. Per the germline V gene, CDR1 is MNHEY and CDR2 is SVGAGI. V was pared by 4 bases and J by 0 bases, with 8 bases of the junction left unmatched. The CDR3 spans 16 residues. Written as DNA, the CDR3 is TGTGCCAGCAGTTTCCTAGCGGTCGGGTACCAAGAGACCCAGTACTTC. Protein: CASSFLAVGYQETQYF.

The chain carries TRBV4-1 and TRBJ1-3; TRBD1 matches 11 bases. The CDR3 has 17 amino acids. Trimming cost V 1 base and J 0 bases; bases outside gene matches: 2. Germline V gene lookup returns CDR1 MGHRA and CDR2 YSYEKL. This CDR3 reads CASSQGDRGNSGNTIYF. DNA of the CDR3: TGCGCCAGCAGCCAAGGGGACAGGGGGAACTCTGGAAACACCATATATTTT.